This is a list of T cell receptor beta chains from one sample in a study of response to subunit inactivated influenza vaccine. From the RT-PCR reads, TCRdb called clonotypes with MiXCR, one entry per CDR3 protein. The sample contains approximately 680,000 distinct CDR3 sequences, around 16% of which appear only once. The sample consisted of PBMCs from blood, taken less than 13 days after vaccination. These receptors all stem from a man aged 50 or older who received an inactivated influenza vaccine. Each CDR3 is given with its conserved first and last residue. Fields, in order: V gene, D gene, clone size, J gene, CDR3 protein, CDR3 DNA. D genes are given only for firm matches. Expanded clones are given a class, and other clones once, few, many or no size at all.

v_call: TRBV7-2
d_call: .
clone_size: few
j_call: TRBJ2-7
cdr3_aa: CASSLEVRFYEQYF
cdr3_nt: TGTGCCAGCAGCTTAGAAGTCCGATTCTACGAGCAGTACTTC

v_call: TRBV4-3
d_call: TRBD2
clone_size: .
j_call: TRBJ2-7
cdr3_aa: CASSQGTSGTYEQYF
cdr3_nt: TGCGCCAGCAGCCAGGGGACTAGCGGGACCTACGAGCAGTACTTC

v_call: TRBV3-1
d_call: TRBD2
clone_size: few
j_call: TRBJ2-7
cdr3_aa: CASSPTSGNSYEQYF
cdr3_nt: TGTGCCAGCAGCCCAACTAGCGGGAATTCCTACGAGCAGTACTTC

v_call: TRBV20-1
d_call: .
clone_size: few
j_call: TRBJ1-5
cdr3_aa: CSASGRAGNQPQHF
cdr3_nt: TGCAGTGCTAGCGGCAGGGCGGGCAATCAGCCCCAGCATTTT

v_call: TRBV6-6
d_call: .
clone_size: few
j_call: TRBJ2-1
cdr3_aa: CVAGPSYNEQFF
cdr3_nt: TGTGTCGCAGGGCCGTCCTACAATGAGCAGTTCTTC

v_call: TRBV12-3/TRBV12-4
d_call: .
clone_size: many
j_call: TRBJ1-5
cdr3_aa: CASSPIRLGDKGNQPQHF
cdr3_nt: TGTGCCAGCAGTCCTATCCGGCTTGGGGACAAGGGCAATCAGCCCCAGCATTTT

v_call: TRBV6-1
d_call: TRBD2
clone_size: .
j_call: TRBJ2-1
cdr3_aa: CASRRLAGGDEQFF
cdr3_nt: TGTGCCAGCAGGAGACTAGCGGGGGGTGATGAGCAGTTCTTC

v_call: TRBV7-2
d_call: TRBD2
clone_size: .
j_call: TRBJ2-1
cdr3_aa: CASSLGGTSGEQFF
cdr3_nt: TGTGCCAGCAGCTTAGGGGGGACTAGCGGGGAGCAGTTCTTC

v_call: TRBV7-2
d_call: TRBD2
clone_size: .
j_call: TRBJ2-1
cdr3_aa: CASSLGREYNEQFF
cdr3_nt: TGTGCCAGCAGCTTAGGGCGGGAGTACAATGAGCAGTTCTTC

v_call: TRBV4-1
d_call: .
clone_size: .
j_call: TRBJ2-7
cdr3_aa: CASSRQGLMVHEQYF
cdr3_nt: TGCGCCAGCAGCCGCCAGGGGTTGATGGTGCACGAGCAGTACTTC

v_call: TRBV19
d_call: TRBD1
clone_size: few
j_call: TRBJ1-4
cdr3_aa: CAARDRGSSGEKLFF
cdr3_nt: TGTGCAGCAAGGGACAGGGGCTCTTCCGGTGAAAAACTGTTTTTT

v_call: TRBV4-2
d_call: .
clone_size: .
j_call: TRBJ2-7
cdr3_aa: CASSQGGLSYEPYF
cdr3_nt: TGTGCCAGCAGCCAAGGGGGACTCTCCTACGAGCCGTACTTC

v_call: TRBV12-3/TRBV12-4
d_call: .
clone_size: .
j_call: TRBJ2-7
cdr3_aa: CASSFGYRGLSLNYEQYF
cdr3_nt: TGTGCCAGCAGTTTTGGTTATAGGGGCCTTTCCCTCAACTACGAGCAGTACTTC

v_call: TRBV5-6
d_call: TRBD2
clone_size: .
j_call: TRBJ2-7
cdr3_aa: CASSLGYSGRPIYEQYF
cdr3_nt: TGTGCCAGCAGCTTGGGATACAGCGGGAGGCCGATCTACGAGCAGTACTTC

v_call: TRBV11-1
d_call: .
clone_size: few
j_call: TRBJ1-1
cdr3_aa: CASNGVFSKDTEAFF
cdr3_nt: TGTGCCAGCAATGGGGTGTTTTCGAAGGACACTGAAGCTTTCTTT

v_call: TRBV20-1
d_call: TRBD2
clone_size: .
j_call: TRBJ2-2
cdr3_aa: CSAASGRSTGELFF
cdr3_nt: TGCAGTGCTGCCAGCGGGAGAAGCACCGGGGAGCTGTTTTTT

v_call: TRBV27
d_call: .
clone_size: few
j_call: TRBJ2-7
cdr3_aa: CASSPSVGGDEQYF
cdr3_nt: TGTGCCAGCAGTCCCTCGGTCGGCGGCGACGAGCAGTACTTC

v_call: TRBV5-6
d_call: .
clone_size: .
j_call: TRBJ2-2
cdr3_aa: CASSNLGSMNTGELFF
cdr3_nt: TGTGCCAGCAGCAATCTGGGCTCCATGAACACCGGGGAGCTGTTTTTT

v_call: TRBV5-1
d_call: .
clone_size: many
j_call: TRBJ2-1
cdr3_aa: CASSGTGTHFSKSYNEQFF
cdr3_nt: TGCGCCAGCAGCGGAACCGGGACCCACTTCTCTAAGTCCTACAATGAGCAGTTCTTC

v_call: TRBV6-2/TRBV6-3
d_call: .
clone_size: .
j_call: TRBJ1-5
cdr3_aa: CASLRFRRKYQKTGNQPQHF
cdr3_nt: TGTGCCAGCCTCCGATTCCGTAGAAAATATCAGAAGACAGGAAATCAGCCCCAGCATTTT

v_call: TRBV4-2
d_call: .
clone_size: .
j_call: TRBJ1-1
cdr3_aa: CASSIAGAGGNTEAFF
cdr3_nt: TGTGCCAGCAGCATCGCCGGGGCGGGGGGCAACACTGAAGCTTTCTTT

v_call: TRBV7-2
d_call: TRBD1
clone_size: many
j_call: TRBJ1-2
cdr3_aa: CASSLGTGVYGYTF
cdr3_nt: TGTGCCAGCAGCTTAGGGACAGGGGTCTATGGCTACACCTTC

v_call: TRBV7-3
d_call: .
clone_size: few
j_call: TRBJ2-3
cdr3_aa: CASSLNAAGRDTQYF
cdr3_nt: TGTGCCAGCAGTCTCAACGCGGCAGGAAGGGATACGCAGTATTTT

v_call: TRBV19
d_call: .
clone_size: .
j_call: TRBJ2-2
cdr3_aa: CANQGITGELFF
cdr3_nt: TGTGCCAATCAAGGGATAACCGGGGAGCTGTTTTTT

v_call: TRBV7-9
d_call: .
clone_size: few
j_call: TRBJ1-2
cdr3_aa: CASSTLVGQSYGYTF
cdr3_nt: TGTGCCAGCAGCACTTTAGTCGGGCAGTCGTATGGCTACACCTTC

v_call: TRBV5-1
d_call: TRBD2
clone_size: few
j_call: TRBJ2-2
cdr3_aa: CASKSGSGLNTGELFF
cdr3_nt: TGCGCCAGCAAAAGCGGGAGCGGTCTTAACACCGGGGAGCTGTTTTTT

v_call: TRBV29-1
d_call: .
clone_size: few
j_call: TRBJ2-1
cdr3_aa: CSVERGGGRSYNEQFF
cdr3_nt: TGCAGCGTTGAGAGGGGAGGCGGGCGCTCCTACAATGAGCAGTTCTTC

v_call: TRBV20-1
d_call: .
clone_size: .
j_call: TRBJ1-1
cdr3_aa: CSARSVLTGNTEAFF
cdr3_nt: TGCAGTGCTAGGTCAGTTCTAACAGGGAACACTGAAGCTTTCTTT

v_call: TRBV7-2
d_call: .
clone_size: .
j_call: TRBJ2-1
cdr3_aa: CASSPTPGQYNEQFF
cdr3_nt: TGTGCCAGCAGCCCAACTCCGGGACAATACAATGAGCAGTTCTTC

v_call: TRBV29-1
d_call: TRBD2
clone_size: many
j_call: TRBJ2-1
cdr3_aa: CSVGSGNNEQFF
cdr3_nt: TGCAGCGTGGGCAGCGGGAACAATGAGCAGTTCTTC

v_call: TRBV7-2
d_call: .
clone_size: many
j_call: TRBJ2-1
cdr3_aa: CASSLAQDPSYNEQFF
cdr3_nt: TGTGCCAGCAGCTTAGCACAAGACCCTTCCTACAATGAGCAGTTCTTC

v_call: TRBV27
d_call: TRBD2
clone_size: few
j_call: TRBJ2-7
cdr3_aa: CASSPIAGGRYEQYF
cdr3_nt: TGTGCCAGCAGTCCAATAGCGGGAGGACGATACGAGCAGTACTTC

v_call: TRBV5-1
d_call: .
clone_size: .
j_call: TRBJ2-5
cdr3_aa: CASSKGELQETQYF
cdr3_nt: TGCGCCAGCAGCAAGGGGGAGTTACAAGAGACCCAGTACTTC

v_call: TRBV6-4
d_call: .
clone_size: .
j_call: TRBJ2-5
cdr3_aa: CASGQDRWRETQYF
cdr3_nt: TGTGCCAGCGGGCAAGACAGGTGGCGTGAGACCCAGTACTTC

v_call: TRBV20-1
d_call: .
clone_size: .
j_call: TRBJ1-1
cdr3_aa: CSARDVEGRIFF
cdr3_nt: TGCAGTGCTAGAGATGTGGAGGGTAGAATTTTCTTT

v_call: TRBV24-1
d_call: .
clone_size: .
j_call: TRBJ2-1
cdr3_aa: CATSDLGDTSSYNEQFF
cdr3_nt: TGTGCCACCAGTGATTTAGGTGATACTAGCTCCTACAATGAGCAGTTCTTC

v_call: TRBV12-3/TRBV12-4
d_call: TRBD1
clone_size: few
j_call: TRBJ2-1
cdr3_aa: CASRRSGGQSTNEQFF
cdr3_nt: TGTGCCAGCAGGCGGTCAGGGGGACAAAGTACCAATGAGCAGTTCTTC

v_call: TRBV6-2/TRBV6-3
d_call: .
clone_size: few
j_call: TRBJ2-4
cdr3_aa: CASSYGPAVAKNIQYF
cdr3_nt: TGTGCCAGCAGTTACGGACCGGCCGTGGCCAAAAACATTCAGTACTTC

v_call: TRBV7-9
d_call: .
clone_size: many
j_call: TRBJ2-5
cdr3_aa: CASSLQGTHQETQYF
cdr3_nt: TGTGCCAGCAGCTTACAAGGGACACACCAAGAGACCCAGTACTTC